The clone carrying this TCR beta chain was seen more than once but under ten times. This sample stems from a study of T-cell reconstitution after alpha-beta-depleted transplantation in children. Germline V lookup: CDR1 MNHNS, CDR2 SASEGT. V lost 5 bases and J lost 3, with 16 bases in between. The CDR3 runs to 15 residues. Unique molecular identifiers were used to barcode this TCRbeta library. Via MiXCR, TCRdb re-called the PCR reads, giving one row per CDR3 protein. In the table there are 440,000 or so distinct CDR3 sequences, approximately 10% of which are singletons. The sample consisted of PBMCs from the stem cell graft donor, taken from the stem cell graft. This clonotype was obtained from a human donor who donated a stem cell graft to a child with acute myeloid leukemia. The chain combines TRBV6-1 with TRBJ1-2; D may be TRBD1 (6 bases). CDR3 loop: CASSPGTRPYYGYTF. CDR3 nucleotides: TGTGCCAGCAGTCCCGGGACAAGACCGTACTATGGCTACACCTTC.